A single sample is the source of the 31 T cell receptor beta chains below, sequenced in a study of blood T cell repertoires in COVID-19. Only in-frame clones appear in the TCRdb table, and some are missing; sequencing was by immunoSEQ multiplex PCR. Here the sample spans a few hundred thousand clones, almost 90% being singletons. Sequenced input: PBMCs or T cells enriched from blood (not recorded which). These TCRs come from a woman in her twenties or thirties who had been exposed to COVID-19.

This clone was recorded a few times. The V call is TRBV18, the J call TRBJ1-2; 10 bases fit TRBD1. This CDR3 comprises 16 residues. Germline V gene sequence: CDR1 KGHSH, CDR2 LQKENI. V lost 2 bases to trimming and J lost 2 bases; unmatched junction nucleotides: 5. This CDR3 is CASSPEGQGGNYGYTF. The CDR3 DNA sequence: TGTGCCAGCTCACCAGAAGGACAGGGGGGCAACTATGGCTACACCTTC.

The chain couples TRBV5-1 to TRBJ1-1; possibly TRBD1 for D (5 bases). Germline V gene data show CDR1 as SGHRS and CDR2 as YFSETQ. The CDR3 is 15 amino acids. V shed 5 bases and J shed 0 bases, with 14 bases lying between them. CDR3 in DNA: TGCGCCAGCAGGGAACAGGCCGTCATGAACACTGAAGCTTTCTTT. It codes for CASREQAVMNTEAFF. Supplemented by reference TRBV5-1 and TRBJ1-1, the full variable domain reads KAGVTQTPRYLIKTRGQQVTLSCSPISGHRSVSWYQQTPGQGLQFLFEYFSETQRNKGNFPGRFSGRQFSNSRSEMNVSTLELGDSALYLCASREQAVMNTEAFFGQGTRLTVV.

This chain uses TRBV5-4 with TRBJ1-2, with a tentative D call TRBD1 (5 bases). The ends were cut back, 0 bases at V and 7 bases at J, with 16 bases in the middle. This CDR3 has 15 amino acids. CDR1 SGHNT and CDR2 YYREEE come from the germline V gene (reference sequence). CDR3 protein: CASSLVRGEVSGYTF. The CDR3 DNA follows: TGTGCCAGCAGCTTGGTACGGGGGGAAGTGAGTGGCTACACCTTC.

V gene TRBV19 combines with J gene TRBJ2-1; TRBD2 aligns across 9 bases. The germline CDR1 and CDR2 sequences are LNHDA and SQIVND (reference sequence). V trimming: 6 bases; J trimming: 3 bases; junction bases outside the gene matches: 6. CDR3 size: 15 residues. This CDR3 reads CASRVLAGSYNEQFF. The CDR3 nucleotides are TGTGCCAGTAGGGTGCTAGCGGGAAGCTACAATGAGCAGTTCTTC. The full variable domain, completed using reference TRBV19 and TRBJ2-1, is DGGITQSPKYLFRKEGQNVTLSCEQNLNHDAMYWYRQDPGQGLRLIYYSQIVNDFQKGDIAEGYSVSREKKESFPLTVTSAQKNPTAFYLCASRVLAGSYNEQFFGPGTRLTVL.

The chain couples TRBV7-8 to TRBJ2-7, with 8 bases identical to TRBD1. The J segment lost 2 bases and the V segment lost 1 base, leaving 4 bases of the junction unmatched. This CDR3 contains 15 residues. Per the germline V gene, CDR1 is SGHVS and CDR2 is FQNEAQ. As DNA, the CDR3 is TGTGCCAGCAGCTTAGGTTTGACAGGGGCCTACGAGCAGTACTTC. Its translation is CASSLGLTGAYEQYF.

This rearrangement joins TRBV12-3 or TRBV12-4 to TRBJ2-7; D possibly corresponds to TRBD2 (6 bases). There are 13 residues in the CDR3. Deletions cut 6 bases from V and 6 bases from J, with 15 bases between. Here the CDR3 DNA reads TGTGCCAGCAGGACGGGACTCCGCGGCGAGCAGTACTTC. Translation gives CASRTGLRGEQYF.

V and J are TRBV24-1 and TRBJ1-2, with TRBD1 as a possible D gene (6 bases). CDR1 and CDR2 (germline): KGHDR, SFDVKD. The ends were cut back, 10 bases at V and 8 bases at J, with 22 bases in the middle. The CDR3 spans 14 residues. The CDR3 reads CATQGSAGARGYTF. For the CDR3, the DNA is TGTGCCACGCAAGGTTCGGCGGGGGCTCGGGGCTACACCTTC.

The chain is built from TRBV12-2 and TRBJ2-7; the DNA was not compared with TRBD2, the D call given in the table. TRBV12-2 is a recognized pseudogene. The CDR3 extends over 15 amino acids. CDR3: CASRPMGTSGHEQYF. CDR3 sequence (DNA): TGTGCAAGTCGCCCAATGGGGACTAGCGGCCACGAGCAGTACTTC.

The DNA for the CDR3 is TGTGCCAGCAGTCGAACCACAGGGGGTCGAGGAGAGACCCAGTACTTC. Protein sequence: CASSRTTGGRGETQYF. J is TRBJ2-5 and V is TRBV6-6; 8 nucleotides align to TRBD1. The J segment lost 4 bases and the V segment lost 5 bases, leaving 12 bases of the junction unmatched. Germline V gene data show CDR1 as MNHNY and CDR2 as SVGAGI (reference sequence). CDR3 length equals 16 residues.

This clone occurred once. The V call is TRBV24-1, the J call TRBJ2-5, with 7 bases lining up with TRBD1. In germline, CDR1 is KGHDR, CDR2 SFDVKD. The CDR3 spans 18 residues. The ends lost 3 bases at V and 5 bases at J; junction bases unmatched: 17. The CDR3, as DNA: TGTGCCACCAGTGATGGAATGGGCTACAGGGGTGGTTTTGAGACCCAGTACTTC. Its translation: CATSDGMGYRGGFETQYF.

Here the CDR3 reads CASSVNLNRGNTGELFF. The CDR3 DNA is TGTGCCAGCAGCGTTAACCTCAACAGGGGGAACACCGGGGAGCTGTTTTTT. The chain couples TRBV9 to TRBJ2-2; 7 nucleotides match TRBD1. The CDR3 has 17 amino acids. Germline V CDR1 and CDR2: SGDLS, YYNGEE. The V segment lost 2 bases and the J segment 1 base; nucleotides outside the gene matches: 8. Based on the CDR3 plus reference TRBV9 and TRBJ2-2, the full variable domain is DSGVTQTPKHLITATGQRVTLRCSPRSGDLSVYWYQQSLDQGLQFLIQYYNGEERAKGNILERFSAQQFPDLHSELNLSSLELGDSALYFCASSVNLNRGNTGELFFGEGSRLTVL.

The chain uses TRBV28 and TRBJ1-2; 8 nucleotides match TRBD1. CDR1 and CDR2 from the germline V gene are MDHEN and SYDVKM. J was trimmed by 7 bases and V by 6 bases; bases with no gene match: 13. The CDR3 runs to 15 residues. CDR3 sequence reads: CASRHTSAGGAGYTF. The CDR3 DNA sequence: TGTGCCAGCAGACACACATCCGCAGGGGGCGCTGGCTACACCTTC.

CDR3 nucleotide sequence: TGCAGTGCTAGTCTCCACACGGCGGGCAACTCCTACGAGCAGTACTTC. Its protein is CSASLHTAGNSYEQYF. The V call is TRBV20-1, the J call TRBJ2-7, with D possibly TRBD2 on 5 matching bases. In germline, CDR1 is DFQATT, CDR2 SNEGSKA (reference sequence). The CDR3 has 16 residues. The V end was cut by 3 bases, the J end by 0 bases, with 18 bases between.

The CDR3 sequence: CATRRDSYGYTF. DNA for the CDR3: TGTGCCACCAGGAGGGACAGCTATGGCTACACCTTC. The chain uses TRBV28 and TRBJ1-2; 7 nucleotides match TRBD1. After removal of 10 bases from V and 4 bases from J, the junction contained 6 bases not matched to a gene. The CDR3 totals 12 residues. CDR1 and CDR2 (germline): MDHEN, SYDVKM.

The gene calls are TRBV30 and TRBJ1-4; 8 nucleotides match TRBD1. The CDR3 consists of 20 residues. With V trimmed by 1 base and J by 0 bases, 16 bases remained unmatched. Germline CDR1 and CDR2: GTSNPN and SVGIG (reference sequence). CDR3 coding DNA: TGTGCCTGGAGTGAGCCAGGTTTGGGACAGGATCCCGCAACTAATGAAAAACTGTTTTTT. Protein product: CAWSEPGLGQDPATNEKLFF.

The chain joins TRBV19 to TRBJ2-7; 8 bases align to TRBD1. The CDR3 has 14 residues. Looked up from germline, CDR1 is LNHDA and CDR2 is SQIVND (reference sequence). The junction had 3 bases not matched to a gene; V was cut back by 5 bases and J by 0 bases. The CDR3 region has the DNA TGTGCCAGTAGTCGACAGGGGATCTCCTACGAGCAGTACTTC. This sequence encodes CASSRQGISYEQYF.

There are a few counts of this clone. The chain combines TRBV5-5 with TRBJ2-5; 7 positions agree with TRBD1. Unmatched junction bases numbered 2, after V lost 4 bases and J lost 2 bases. This CDR3 has 13 residues. Germline loops: CDR1 SGHKS, CDR2 YYEKEE (reference sequence). The CDR3 DNA follows: TGTGCCAGCAGCCCGGGACAGCAAGAGACCCAGTACTTC. This sequence encodes CASSPGQQETQYF.

The gene calls are TRBV6-5 and TRBJ1-5, with D tentatively TRBD1 (5 bases). The CDR3 is 15 amino acids. The V and J ends lost 0 bases and 7 bases respectively, with 13 bases between them. Germline CDR1 and CDR2: MNHEY and SVGAGI. CDR3 in amino acids: CASSYSTDLGQPQHF. CDR3 in DNA: TGTGCCAGCAGTTACTCGACAGATTTAGGGCAGCCCCAGCATTTT.

The J gene is TRBJ2-2, the V gene TRBV19; tentative D call: TRBD2 (6 bases). The CDR3 runs 11 residues. CDR1 is LNHDA and CDR2 is SQIVND in the germline V gene (reference sequence). V was clipped by 6 bases and J by 7 bases, with 6 bases between them. CDR3 DNA sequence: TGTGCCAGTAGGGGGGGCGGGGAGCTGTTTTTT. Amino acids: CASRGGGELFF.

The V gene is TRBV28, the J gene TRBJ1-5; 8 bases are shared with TRBD1. The CDR3 loop spans 15 amino acids. Germline assignment: CDR1 MDHEN and CDR2 SYDVKM. With 2 bases clipped from V and 6 bases from J, the junction kept 6 bases outside the gene matches. CDR3 DNA: TGTGCCAGCAGTTTACCCGCAGGGGGCGGTCAGCCCCAGCATTTT. It specifies CASSLPAGGGQPQHF.

The gene calls are TRBV5-1 and TRBJ2-7; D is uncertain. The length of the CDR3 is 11 residues. CDR1 and CDR2 from the germline V gene are SGHRS and YFSETQ. The V end was cut by 7 bases, the J end by 3 bases, with 8 bases between. In DNA, the CDR3 is TGCGCCAGCTCCATCGGCTACGAGCAGTACTTC. Protein: CASSIGYEQYF.

V usage is TRBV2 and J usage is TRBJ2-1, with 9 positions matching TRBD2. Germline trimming cut 3 bases from V and 3 bases from J; bases unmatched to any gene: 12. The V gene's germline CDR1 is SNHLY and CDR2 FYNNEI. This CDR3 comprises 18 residues. Written as DNA, the CDR3 is TGTGCCAGCAGTGAGTCTATGCTAGCGGGGAAAGACTACAATGAGCAGTTCTTC. Translating gives CASSESMLAGKDYNEQFF.

The chain joins TRBV28 to TRBJ1-3; D uncertain. There are 12 residues in the CDR3. Trimming removed 8 bases from V and 0 bases from J, with 5 bases in between. Germline CDR1 is MDHEN and CDR2 is SYDVKM. The CDR3 here is CASGLSGNTIYF. CDR3 nucleotide sequence: TGTGCCAGCGGACTCTCTGGAAACACCATATATTTT.

The V call is TRBV10-3, the J call TRBJ2-7; TRBD1 might be the D (5 bases). The CDR3 has 12 amino acids. Germline V gene sequence: CDR1 ENHRY, CDR2 SYGVKD. Trimming cost V 0 bases and J 9 bases, with 9 bases left between them. CDR3 sequence: CAISESGPMQYF. CDR3 coding DNA: TGTGCCATCAGTGAGTCGGGGCCGATGCAGTACTTC.

The CDR3 DNA reads as TGTGCCAGCAGCTTTCCTAGCGGGAAGGTCGATACGCAGTATTTT. It yields the protein CASSFPSGKVDTQYF. The chain employs TRBV7-2 and TRBJ2-3; TRBD2 aligns across 9 bases. The CDR3 length is 15 residues. The V segment lost 3 bases and the J segment 6 bases; nucleotides outside the gene matches: 7. The germline gives CDR1 SGHTA, CDR2 FQGNSA.

The rearrangement uses TRBV5-1 and TRBJ2-1, with D tentatively TRBD1 (7 bases). The V gene lost 4 bases and the J gene lost 8 bases, with 10 bases spanning the gap. Germline-derived CDR1 and CDR2 are SGHRS and YFSETQ. The CDR3 is 12 residues long. DNA of the CDR3: TGCGCCAGCAGCCCCAGGGGGGATGAGCAGTTCTTC. Amino acids: CASSPRGDEQFF.

This clone was picked up one time. The genes are TRBV9 and TRBJ2-7; 11 bases match TRBD1. With 4 bases clipped from V and 3 bases from J, the junction kept 3 bases outside the gene matches. The CDR3 length is 14 residues. The germline CDR1 and CDR2 sequences are SGDLS and YYNGEE. The CDR3 DNA reads as TGTGCCAGCAGCTCGGGACAGGGGGGCTACGAGCAGTACTTC. Encoded protein: CASSSGQGGYEQYF.

This chain uses TRBV27 with TRBJ2-1, with 8 bases that match TRBD2. J lost 5 bases, V lost 1 base, and 4 bases had no gene match. The germline V gene encodes CDR1 MNHEY and CDR2 SMNVEV (reference sequence). The CDR3 consists of 15 residues. In DNA, the CDR3 is TGTGCCAGCAGTTTATGGGGTAGCGGGGACAATGAGCAGTTCTTC. Amino acid sequence: CASSLWGSGDNEQFF.

J is TRBJ2-1 and V is TRBV5-1; TRBD2 matches at 10 bases. The CDR3 length is 18 residues. Germline assignment: CDR1 SGHRS and CDR2 YFSETQ. V was clipped by 7 bases and J by 6 bases; unmatched bases: 19. In DNA, the CDR3 is TGCGCCAGCCGCAAAACTGGGCTAGCGGGAGTCGACGGCAATGAGCAGTTCTTC. Its protein product is CASRKTGLAGVDGNEQFF.

V usage is TRBV18 and J usage is TRBJ2-7; a weak D match, TRBD2 (5 bases). The CDR3 has 13 residues. CDR1 and CDR2 (germline): KGHSH, LQKENI. The V and J ends lost 0 bases and 5 bases respectively, with 8 bases between them. The CDR3 region is CASSPPGDHEQYF. The CDR3 region has the DNA TGTGCCAGCTCACCACCCGGGGATCACGAGCAGTACTTC.

V usage is TRBV23-1 and J usage is TRBJ1-4; D is uncertain. TRBV23-1 is reported as an ORF; its role is uncertain. The CDR3 consists of 14 residues. Trimming took off 4 bases at V and 5 bases at J, with 11 bases between the two ends. DNA for the CDR3: TGCGCCAGCAGTCTAACCGACACCAATGAAAAACTGTTTTTT. This translates into CASSLTDTNEKLFF.